This TCR beta chain was recorded in a study of early T cells in non-severe SARS-CoV-2 infection (dated by TCRdb to 2020 to 2022). Some background on the complete study: TCR sequencing used bulk RNA from unsorted whole blood, so alpha and beta chains could not be paired. General findings and caveats noted by the study authors: Matching against VDJdb was skewed toward anti-spike CD8 responses, likely underestimated virus-specific expansions, and missed private and CD4 specificities.

The method was 5' RACE. These reads were obtained on a NextSeq 500. In the TCR library protocol, unique molecular identifiers were attached to individual cDNA molecules to correct for PCR bias and sequencing error. TCR alpha and beta chains were both sequenced, and the abundances of alpha and beta sequences in each sample were closely correlated with each other. The original pipeline was this. V gene, J gene and CDR3 annotation of TCR sequences was performed with Decombinator V4. TCRs were defined as expanded if a significant change between any two time points was detected under a Poisson model with p below 0.0001. Abundances of TCRs were expressed as counts per million after normalisation to the total number of TCRs sequenced in each sample. MAIT TCRs were defined by TRAV1-2 paired with TRAJ12, TRAJ20 or TRAJ33, and iNKT TCRs by TRAV10 paired with TRAJ18. VDJdb, accessed on 1 November 2021, was searched for TCRs annotated for CMV, EBV and SARS-CoV-2, and TCRs annotated for more than one antigen were excluded. TCRdb cleaned the public reads at Q25 with fastp, built clones with MiXCR and kept in-frame beta chains. Rows are combined by CDR3 protein, so each entry shows the most common genes and DNA. What appears here as the V and J calls and clone size reflects TCRdb's work, not the paper's. This sample has 64,000 or so distinct CDR3 sequences in its table, and roughly 13% of those were observed once. 4% to 4.5% of the sample lies in the top ten.

This clonotype was counted between two and nine times. What this receptor recognizes is not known. Per-base quality was not reported, and no clone a single base away is much larger than it. V sheds 0 bases and J sheds 0 bases, leaving 4 bases between their ends. Taken from the germline V gene, the CDR1 and CDR2 loops are SGHRS and YFSETQ. The CDR3, cysteine through phenylalanine, is 15 amino acids long. The DNA shown is the 45-base CDR3, in frame from base 1. The study was a case-control design nested within a healthcare worker cohort in London, UK, with weekly nasopharyngeal swab PCR tests and blood sampling. Healthcare workers were recruited during the week of the UK lockdown, between 23 and 31 March 2020, and followed weekly for up to about 15 weeks.

Recombination connected TRBV5-1 to TRBJ2-6; a confident D gene designation cannot be given. The sequence came from an adult who was a healthcare worker with PCR-confirmed SARS-CoV-2 infection or an uninfected control (not recorded which). Sequenced sample: whole blood. The DNA is TGCGCCAGCAGCTTGGTCGTCTCTGGGGCCAACGTCCTGACTTTC. Its translation reads: CASSLVVSGANVLTF.